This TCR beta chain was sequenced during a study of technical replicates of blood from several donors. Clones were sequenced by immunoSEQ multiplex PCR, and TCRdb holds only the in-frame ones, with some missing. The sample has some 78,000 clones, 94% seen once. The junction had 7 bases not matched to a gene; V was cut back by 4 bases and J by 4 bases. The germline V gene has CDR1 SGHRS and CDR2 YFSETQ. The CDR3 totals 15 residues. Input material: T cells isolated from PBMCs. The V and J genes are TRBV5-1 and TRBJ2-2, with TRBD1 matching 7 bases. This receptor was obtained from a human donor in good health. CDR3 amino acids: CASSILQGFTGELFF. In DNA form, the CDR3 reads TGCGCCAGCAGCATATTACAGGGGTTCACCGGGGAGCTGTTTTTT.